This T cell receptor (beta chain) was documented in a study of control samples from healthy donors and cancer patients (dated by TCRdb to 2019 to 2021). About this clone: Its antigen remains unidentified. Within one base of it there is no much larger clone, and no base qualities were kept.

The library came from the immunoSEQ multiplex PCR assay. Entries here come from immuneACCESS through TCRdb and include only in-frame sequences with V and J called. Some clones fail to appear in such tables; in the studies checked, an unresolved V gene covers under half of the shortfall, and the cause of the remainder is unknown. Present in this sample are over 150,000 clones, roughly 94% of which were seen just once. About 14% of the sample is held by the ten biggest clonotypes. Sequenced: PBMCs. The origin of this receptor is a man in his sixties with colorectal cancer.

The DNA sequence is as follows: TGTGCCTGGTCCCCCGGGACAGGGGTACGAGACGGCAATCAGCCCCAGCATTTT. Translated, it reads CAWSPGTGVRDGNQPQHF. Rearrangement joined TRBV30 to TRBJ1-5, and 10 junction bases match TRBD1. CDR1 and CDR2 were assigned from the germline V gene (reference sequence) as GTSNPN and SVGIG. Reading from cysteine to phenylalanine, the CDR3 counts 18 amino acids. The retained sequence is limited to the CDR3, 54 bases, with the frame set at the first base. V loses 5 bases at its end and J loses 2 bases; junction bases beyond the gene matches: 15.